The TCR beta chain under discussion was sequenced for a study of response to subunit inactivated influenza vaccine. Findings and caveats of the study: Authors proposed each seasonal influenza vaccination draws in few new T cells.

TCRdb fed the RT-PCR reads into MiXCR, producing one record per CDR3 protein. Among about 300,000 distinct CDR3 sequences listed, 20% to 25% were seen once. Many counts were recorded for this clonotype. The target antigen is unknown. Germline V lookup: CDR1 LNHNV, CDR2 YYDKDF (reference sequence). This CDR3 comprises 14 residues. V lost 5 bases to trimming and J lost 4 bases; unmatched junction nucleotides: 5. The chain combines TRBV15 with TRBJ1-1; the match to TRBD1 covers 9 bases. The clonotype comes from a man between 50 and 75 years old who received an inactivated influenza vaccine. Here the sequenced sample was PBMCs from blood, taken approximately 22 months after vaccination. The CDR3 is CATSGLTGGTEAFF. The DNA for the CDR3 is TGTGCCACCAGCGGGCTGACAGGGGGCACTGAAGCTTTCTTT.